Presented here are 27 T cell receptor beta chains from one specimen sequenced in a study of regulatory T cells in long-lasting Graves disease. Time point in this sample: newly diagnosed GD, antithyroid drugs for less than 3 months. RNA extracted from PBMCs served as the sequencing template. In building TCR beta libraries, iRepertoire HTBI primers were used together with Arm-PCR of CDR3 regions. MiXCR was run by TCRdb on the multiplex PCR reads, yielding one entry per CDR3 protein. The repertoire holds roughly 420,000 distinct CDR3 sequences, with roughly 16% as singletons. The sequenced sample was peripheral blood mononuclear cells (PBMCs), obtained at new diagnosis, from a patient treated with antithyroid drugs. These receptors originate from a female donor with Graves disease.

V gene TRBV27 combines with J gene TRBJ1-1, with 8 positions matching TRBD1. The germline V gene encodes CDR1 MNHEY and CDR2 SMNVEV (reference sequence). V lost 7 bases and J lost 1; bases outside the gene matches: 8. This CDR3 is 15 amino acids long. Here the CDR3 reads CASTRQGMGNTEAFF. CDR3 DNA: TGTGCCAGCACTCGACAGGGGATGGGGAACACTGAAGCTTTCTTT.

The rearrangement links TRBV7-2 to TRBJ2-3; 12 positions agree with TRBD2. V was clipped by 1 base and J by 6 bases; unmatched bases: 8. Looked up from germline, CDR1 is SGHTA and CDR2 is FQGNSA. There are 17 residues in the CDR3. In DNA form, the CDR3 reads TGTGCCAGCAGCTTAGGGACTAGCGGGGAGCCAAACGATACGCAGTATTTT. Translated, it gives CASSLGTSGEPNDTQYF.

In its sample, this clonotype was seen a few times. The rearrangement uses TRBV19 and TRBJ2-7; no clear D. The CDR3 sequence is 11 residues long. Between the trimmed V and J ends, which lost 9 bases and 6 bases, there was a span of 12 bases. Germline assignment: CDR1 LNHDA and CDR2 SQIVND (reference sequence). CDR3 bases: TGTGCCAGCCGTGACCACTCCGAGCAGTACTTC. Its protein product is CASRDHSEQYF.

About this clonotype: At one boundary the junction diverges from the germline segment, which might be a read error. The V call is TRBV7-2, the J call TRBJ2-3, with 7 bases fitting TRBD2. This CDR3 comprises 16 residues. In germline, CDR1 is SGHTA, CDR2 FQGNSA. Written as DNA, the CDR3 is TGTGCCAGCGGCTTCCCGGTTACTAGCGGCACAGATACGCAGTATTTT. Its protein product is CASGFPVTSGTDTQYF.

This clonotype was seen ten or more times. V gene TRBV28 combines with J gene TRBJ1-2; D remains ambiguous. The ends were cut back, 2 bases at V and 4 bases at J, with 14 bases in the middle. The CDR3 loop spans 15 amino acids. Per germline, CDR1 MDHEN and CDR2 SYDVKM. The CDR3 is CASSLGEVSAYGYTF. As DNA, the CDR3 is TGTGCCAGCAGTTTAGGAGAGGTGTCGGCCTATGGCTACACCTTC.

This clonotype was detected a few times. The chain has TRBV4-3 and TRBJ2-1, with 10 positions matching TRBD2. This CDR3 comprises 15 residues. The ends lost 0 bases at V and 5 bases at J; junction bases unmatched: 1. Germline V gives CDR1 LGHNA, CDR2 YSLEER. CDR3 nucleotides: TGCGCCAGCAGCCAAGATAGCGGGGGGAACAATGAGCAGTTCTTC. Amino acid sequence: CASSQDSGGNNEQFF.

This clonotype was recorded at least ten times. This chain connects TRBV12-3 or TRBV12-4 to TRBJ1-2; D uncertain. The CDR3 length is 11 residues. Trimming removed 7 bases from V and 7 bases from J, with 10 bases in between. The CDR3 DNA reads TGTGCCAGCACTCTCGGCGGTGGCTACACCTTC. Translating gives CASTLGGGYTF.

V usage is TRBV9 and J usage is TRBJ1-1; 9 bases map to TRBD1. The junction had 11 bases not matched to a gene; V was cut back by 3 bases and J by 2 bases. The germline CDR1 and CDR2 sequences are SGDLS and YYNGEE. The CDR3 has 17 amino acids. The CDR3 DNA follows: TGTGCCAGCAGCGCCACCGGGACAGGGCGTCGAAACACTGAAGCTTTCTTT. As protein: CASSATGTGRRNTEAFF.

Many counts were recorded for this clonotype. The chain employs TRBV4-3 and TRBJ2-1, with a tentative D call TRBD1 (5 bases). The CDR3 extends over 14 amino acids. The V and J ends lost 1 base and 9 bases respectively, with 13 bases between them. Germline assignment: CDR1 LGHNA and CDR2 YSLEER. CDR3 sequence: CASSQAPAQGEQFF. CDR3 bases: TGCGCCAGCAGCCAAGCTCCGGCCCAGGGTGAGCAGTTCTTC.

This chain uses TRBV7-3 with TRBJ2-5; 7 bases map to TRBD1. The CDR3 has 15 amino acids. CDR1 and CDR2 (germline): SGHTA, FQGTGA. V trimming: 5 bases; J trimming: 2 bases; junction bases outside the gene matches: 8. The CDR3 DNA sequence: TGTGCCAGCAGCCCCGCCCCGGGACAGCAAGAGACCCAGTACTTC. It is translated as CASSPAPGQQETQYF.

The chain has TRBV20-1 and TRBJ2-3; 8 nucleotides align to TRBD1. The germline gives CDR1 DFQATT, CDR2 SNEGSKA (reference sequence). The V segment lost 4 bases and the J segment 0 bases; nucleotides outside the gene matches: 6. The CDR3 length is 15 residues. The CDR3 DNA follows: TGCAGTGCTAAACGGACAGGGACTAGCACAGATACGCAGTATTTT. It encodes CSAKRTGTSTDTQYF.

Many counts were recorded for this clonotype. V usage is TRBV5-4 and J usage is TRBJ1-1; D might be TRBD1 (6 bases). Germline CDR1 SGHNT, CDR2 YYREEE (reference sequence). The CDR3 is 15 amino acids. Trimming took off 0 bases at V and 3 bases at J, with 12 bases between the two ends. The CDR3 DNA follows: TGTGCCAGCAGCTTGGGGGGGGGGGCGGACACTGAAGCTTTCTTT. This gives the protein CASSLGGGADTEAFF.

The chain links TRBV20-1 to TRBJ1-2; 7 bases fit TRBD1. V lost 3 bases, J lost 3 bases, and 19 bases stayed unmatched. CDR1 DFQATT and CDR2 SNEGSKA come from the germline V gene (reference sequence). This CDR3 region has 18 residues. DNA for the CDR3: TGCAGTGCTAGTCCGATCAATCCCCGGGACAGTCGTGACTATGGCTACACCTTC. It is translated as CSASPINPRDSRDYGYTF.

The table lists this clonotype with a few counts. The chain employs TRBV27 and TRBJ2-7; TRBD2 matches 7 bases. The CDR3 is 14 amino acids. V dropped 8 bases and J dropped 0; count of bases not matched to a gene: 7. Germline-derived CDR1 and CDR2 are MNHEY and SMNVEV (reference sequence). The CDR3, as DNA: TGTGCCAGCGGCTCCGGGGGGAGCTCCTACGAGCAGTACTTC. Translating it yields CASGSGGSSYEQYF.

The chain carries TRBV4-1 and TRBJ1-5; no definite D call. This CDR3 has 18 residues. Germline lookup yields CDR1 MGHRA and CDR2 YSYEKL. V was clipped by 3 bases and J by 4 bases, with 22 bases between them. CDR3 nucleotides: TGCGCCAGCAGCCACGAAGGCATAGACGGAGAAATAAATCAGCCCCAGCATTTT. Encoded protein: CASSHEGIDGEINQPQHF.

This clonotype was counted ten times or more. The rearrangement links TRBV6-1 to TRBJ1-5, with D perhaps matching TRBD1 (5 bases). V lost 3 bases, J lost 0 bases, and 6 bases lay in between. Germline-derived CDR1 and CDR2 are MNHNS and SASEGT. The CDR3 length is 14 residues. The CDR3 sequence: CASSDRASNQPQHF. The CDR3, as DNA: TGTGCCAGCAGTGACAGGGCTAGCAATCAGCCCCAGCATTTT.

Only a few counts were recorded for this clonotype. CDR3 nucleotide sequence: TGTGCCAGCAGTGAGGTGTCCCTGGCTTCACCCCTCCACTTT. Translated: CASSEVSLASPLHF. V usage is TRBV25-1 and J usage is TRBJ1-6; D is unclear. This CDR3 contains 14 residues. From germline, CDR1 is MGHDK and CDR2 SYGVNS. Between the trimmed V and J ends, which lost 3 bases and 9 bases, there was a span of 12 bases.

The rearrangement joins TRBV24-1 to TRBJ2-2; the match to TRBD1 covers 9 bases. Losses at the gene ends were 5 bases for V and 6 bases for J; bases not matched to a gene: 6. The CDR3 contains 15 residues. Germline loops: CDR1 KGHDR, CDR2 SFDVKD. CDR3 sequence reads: CATSGVTGGPGELFF. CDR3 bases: TGTGCCACCAGTGGGGTAACAGGGGGCCCCGGGGAGCTGTTTTTT.

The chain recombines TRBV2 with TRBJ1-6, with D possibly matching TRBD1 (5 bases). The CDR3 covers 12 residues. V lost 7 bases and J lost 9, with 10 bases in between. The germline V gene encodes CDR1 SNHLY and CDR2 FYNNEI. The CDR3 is CASNGGSSPLHF. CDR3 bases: TGTGCCAGCAACGGGGGGAGTTCACCCCTCCACTTT.

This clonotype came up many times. The CDR3 spells CASREGGTVDNEQFF. The CDR3 nucleotides read TGTGCCAGCAGAGAGGGCGGGACGGTCGACAATGAGCAGTTCTTC. V usage is TRBV7-2 and J usage is TRBJ2-1; perhaps TRBD2 as D (6 bases). CDR1 is SGHTA, CDR2 FQGNSA, per germline. The V and J ends lost 6 bases and 5 bases respectively, with 17 bases between them. The CDR3 consists of 15 residues. Based on the CDR3 plus reference TRBV7-2 and TRBJ2-1, the full variable domain is GAGVSQSPSNKVTEKGKDVELRCDPISGHTALYWYRQSLGQGLEFLIYFQGNSAPDKSGLPSDRFSAERTGGSVSTLTIQRTQQEDSAVYLCASREGGTVDNEQFFGPGTRLTVL.

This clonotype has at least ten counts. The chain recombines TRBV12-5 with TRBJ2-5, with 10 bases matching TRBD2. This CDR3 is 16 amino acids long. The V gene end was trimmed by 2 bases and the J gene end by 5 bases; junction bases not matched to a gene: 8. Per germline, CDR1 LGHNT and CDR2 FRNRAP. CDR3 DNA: TGTGCTAGTGGTTTGACTAGCGGGGAGGCCAGGGAGACCCAGTACTTC. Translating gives CASGLTSGEARETQYF. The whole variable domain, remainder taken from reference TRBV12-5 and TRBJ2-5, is DARVTQTPRHKVTEMGQEVTMRCQPILGHNTVFWYRQTMMQGLELLAYFRNRAPLDDSGMPKDRFSAEMPDATLATLKIQPSEPRDSAVYFCASGLTSGEARETQYFGPGTRLLVL.

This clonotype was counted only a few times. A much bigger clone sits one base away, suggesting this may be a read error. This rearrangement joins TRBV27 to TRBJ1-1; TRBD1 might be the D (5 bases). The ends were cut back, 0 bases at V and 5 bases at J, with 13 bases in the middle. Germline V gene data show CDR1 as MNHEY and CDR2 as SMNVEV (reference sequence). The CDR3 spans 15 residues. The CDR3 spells CASSLSVGPGTEAFF. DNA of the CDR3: TGTGCCAGCAGTTTATCCGTGGGGCCGGGGACTGAAGCTTTCTTT.

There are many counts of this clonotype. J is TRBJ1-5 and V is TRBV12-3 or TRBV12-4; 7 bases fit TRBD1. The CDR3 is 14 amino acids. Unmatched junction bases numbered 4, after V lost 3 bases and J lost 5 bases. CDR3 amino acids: CASSLYRGHQPQHF. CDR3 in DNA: TGTGCCAGCAGTTTGTACAGGGGTCATCAGCCCCAGCATTTT.

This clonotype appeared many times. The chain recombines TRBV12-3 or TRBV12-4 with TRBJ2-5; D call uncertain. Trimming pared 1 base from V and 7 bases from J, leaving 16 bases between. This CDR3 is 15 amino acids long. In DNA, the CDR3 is TGTGCCAGCAGTTTAGGTGGTATGGCCAAAGGGACCCAGTACTTC. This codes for CASSLGGMAKGTQYF.

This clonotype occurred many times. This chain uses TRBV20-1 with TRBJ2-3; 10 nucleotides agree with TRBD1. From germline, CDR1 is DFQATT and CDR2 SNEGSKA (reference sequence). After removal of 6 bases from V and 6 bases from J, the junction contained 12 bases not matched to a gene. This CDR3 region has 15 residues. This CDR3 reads CSAVDRGRLWDTQYF. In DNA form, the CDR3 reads TGCAGTGCGGTAGACAGGGGGCGCCTCTGGGATACGCAGTATTTT.

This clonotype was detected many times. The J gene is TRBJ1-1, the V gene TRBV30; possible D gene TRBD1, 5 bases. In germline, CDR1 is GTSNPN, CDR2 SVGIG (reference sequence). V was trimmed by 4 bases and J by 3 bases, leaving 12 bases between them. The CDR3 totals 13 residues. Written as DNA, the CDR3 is TGTGCCTGGAAGGGGCCCAGCCACACTGAAGCTTTCTTT. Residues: CAWKGPSHTEAFF.

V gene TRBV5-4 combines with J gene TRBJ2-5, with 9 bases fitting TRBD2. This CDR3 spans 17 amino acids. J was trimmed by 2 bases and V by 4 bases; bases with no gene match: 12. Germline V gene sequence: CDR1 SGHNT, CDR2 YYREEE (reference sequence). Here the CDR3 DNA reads TGTGCCAGCAGCCGGGCTGGCACTAGCGGGCGTCAAGAGACCCAGTACTTC. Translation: CASSRAGTSGRQETQYF.